A selection of T cell receptor beta chains follows, all from one sample in a study of neoadjuvant anti-PD-1 for oral cavity cancer. Profiling relied on immunoSEQ multiplex PCR, and the TCRdb table lists in-frame clones only, not all of them. This table holds tens of thousands of clones, around 43% found once. Sequencing was performed on tumor tissue, taken after nivolumab (anti-PD-1) treatment. Every receptor here comes from a person aged 40-85 years with oral cavity squamous cell carcinoma. Both conserved end residues are part of each CDR3. The D gene is left open where the match is weak. Part of the rows lack a size; the others show once, few, many or a class for expanded clones.

d_call: .
v_call: TRBV6-5
clone_size: few
j_call: TRBJ2-1
cdr3_aa: CASSYRGADNEQFF
cdr3_nt: TGTGCCAGCAGTTACCGGGGGGCAGACAATGAGCAGTTCTTC

d_call: .
v_call: TRBV30
clone_size: few
j_call: TRBJ2-1
cdr3_aa: CAWAWGSYNEQFF
cdr3_nt: TGTGCCTGGGCGTGGGGCTCCTACAATGAGCAGTTCTTC

d_call: .
v_call: TRBV9
clone_size: .
j_call: TRBJ1-2
cdr3_aa: CASSVDSNYGYTF
cdr3_nt: TGTGCCAGCAGCGTAGACAGTAACTATGGCTACACCTTC

d_call: .
v_call: TRBV7-2
clone_size: .
j_call: TRBJ2-7
cdr3_aa: CASSRYYEQYF
cdr3_nt: TGTGCCAGCAGCCGTTACTACGAGCAGTACTTC

d_call: TRBD1
v_call: TRBV10-2
clone_size: .
j_call: TRBJ1-2
cdr3_aa: CASSPQGALRYGYTF
cdr3_nt: TGCGCCAGCAGCCCGCAGGGGGCCCTTCGGTATGGCTACACCTTC

d_call: .
v_call: TRBV5-5
clone_size: .
j_call: TRBJ2-4
cdr3_aa: CASSLILAKNIQYF
cdr3_nt: TGTGCCAGCAGCTTGATCTTAGCCAAAAACATTCAGTACTTC

d_call: TRBD2
v_call: TRBV4-3
clone_size: .
j_call: TRBJ2-1
cdr3_aa: CASSTPTSGGNNEQFF
cdr3_nt: TGCGCCAGCAGCACGCCGACTAGCGGGGGGAACAATGAGCAGTTCTTC

d_call: .
v_call: TRBV7-2
clone_size: .
j_call: TRBJ2-3
cdr3_aa: CASSLTGDTQYF
cdr3_nt: TGTGCCAGCAGCCTTACGGGAGATACGCAGTATTTT

d_call: .
v_call: TRBV7-2
clone_size: .
j_call: TRBJ1-1
cdr3_aa: CASSLEVGGAFF
cdr3_nt: TGTGCCAGCAGCTTAGAGGTTGGGGGAGCTTTCTTT

d_call: .
v_call: TRBV15
clone_size: many
j_call: TRBJ2-2
cdr3_aa: CATSITGPGELFF
cdr3_nt: TGTGCCACCAGCATTACAGGGCCCGGGGAGCTGTTTTTT

d_call: .
v_call: TRBV15
clone_size: .
j_call: TRBJ1-1
cdr3_aa: CATSRDGGFLNTEAFF
cdr3_nt: TGTGCCACCAGCAGAGATGGCGGGTTCCTGAACACTGAAGCTTTCTTT

d_call: .
v_call: TRBV2
clone_size: .
j_call: TRBJ2-3
cdr3_aa: CASRGLSTDTQYF
cdr3_nt: TGTGCCAGCAGGGGTCTAAGCACAGATACGCAGTATTTT

d_call: TRBD1
v_call: TRBV10-1
clone_size: .
j_call: TRBJ1-2
cdr3_aa: CASNDRVRNYGYTF
cdr3_nt: TGCGCCAGTAACGACAGGGTAAGGAACTATGGCTACACCTTC

d_call: .
v_call: TRBV6-6
clone_size: once
j_call: TRBJ1-2
cdr3_aa: CASTTGNYGYTF
cdr3_nt: TGTGCCAGCACTACGGGGAACTATGGCTACACCTTC

d_call: .
v_call: TRBV4-1
clone_size: once
j_call: TRBJ1-4
cdr3_aa: CASTLYATNEKLFF
cdr3_nt: TGCGCCAGCACCTTGTATGCAACTAATGAAAAACTGTTTTTT

d_call: TRBD1
v_call: TRBV28
clone_size: .
j_call: TRBJ1-6
cdr3_aa: CASRKTGSGSPLHF
cdr3_nt: TGTGCCAGCAGGAAGACAGGGTCGGGCTCACCCCTCCACTTT

d_call: .
v_call: TRBV19
clone_size: .
j_call: TRBJ1-1
cdr3_aa: CASTTGNTEAFF
cdr3_nt: TGTGCCAGCACAACAGGGAACACTGAAGCTTTCTTT

d_call: .
v_call: TRBV2
clone_size: few
j_call: TRBJ2-1
cdr3_aa: CASSGGLTYNEQFF
cdr3_nt: TGTGCCAGCAGTGGGGGACTGACTTACAATGAGCAGTTCTTC

d_call: .
v_call: TRBV5-1
clone_size: .
j_call: TRBJ2-6
cdr3_aa: CASSFLRDSGANVLTF
cdr3_nt: TGCGCCAGCAGCTTTTTACGGGACTCTGGGGCCAACGTCCTGACTTTC

d_call: .
v_call: TRBV7-9
clone_size: .
j_call: TRBJ2-1
cdr3_aa: CASSLYGSSYNEQFF
cdr3_nt: TGTGCCAGCAGCTTGTACGGTTCTTCCTACAATGAGCAGTTCTTC

d_call: TRBD1
v_call: TRBV7-2
clone_size: .
j_call: TRBJ1-3
cdr3_aa: CASSSRDRGSGNTIYF
cdr3_nt: TGTGCCAGCAGTTCCCGGGACAGGGGCTCTGGAAACACCATATATTTT